One and the same sample provided the 20 T cell receptor beta chains below, sequenced in a study of shared clonotypes between healthy human individuals. Sequencing used immunoSEQ multiplex PCR; TCRdb keeps in-frame clones, though not all of them. The table includes 2 million to 3 million clones, around 90% detected once. Input material: naive CD4+ T cells sorted from blood. The subset denotes: CD45RA+ positively selected. The receptors were gathered from a man between 18 and 29 years old in good health.

V and J are TRBV7-9 and TRBJ2-5; D is perhaps TRBD2 (6 bases). V lost 1 base to trimming and J lost 5 bases, with 20 bases between them. CDR1 and CDR2 (germline): SEHNR, FQNEAQ (reference sequence). This CDR3 is 17 amino acids long. In DNA form, the CDR3 reads TGTGCCAGCAGCTTAGAATTCCTAGCGCTGGTTAGGGAGACCCAGTACTTC. It encodes CASSLEFLALVRETQYF.

Details on this clone: The junction shows a germline mismatch at one end, possibly a read error. The DNA of the CDR3 is TGCGCCAGCACCCAATTTGGTCGAACTAATGAAAAACTGTTTTTT. The encoded protein is CASTQFGRTNEKLFF. J is TRBJ1-4 and V is TRBV4-1; D is unclear. Germline V CDR1 and CDR2: MGHRA, YSYEKL. This CDR3 is built from 15 residues.

The chain recombines TRBV7-9 with TRBJ1-5; tentatively, D is TRBD1 (5 bases). Germline CDR1 is SEHNR and CDR2 is FQNEAQ (reference sequence). The ends were cut back, 5 bases at V and 6 bases at J, with 11 bases in the middle. This CDR3 region has 13 residues. In DNA, the CDR3 is TGTGCCAGCAGCCAAACAGGAGCTCAGCCCCAGCATTTT. Its protein is CASSQTGAQPQHF.

The chain has TRBV28 and TRBJ2-3, with D maybe TRBD1 (5 bases). CDR1 MDHEN and CDR2 SYDVKM come from the germline V gene. V lost 4 bases and J 2 bases, leaving 16 bases between the germline ends. This CDR3 has 16 amino acids. As DNA, the CDR3 is TGTGCCAGCAGTTCTACAGGACGCAGGTCCACAGATACGCAGTATTTT. It is translated as CASSSTGRRSTDTQYF.

This sequence joins TRBV2 and TRBJ2-7; D not resolved. Germline values: CDR1 SNHLY, CDR2 FYNNEI. This CDR3 comprises 13 residues. V was pared by 6 bases and J by 3 bases, with 12 bases between. CDR3 sequence: CASSDRQVYEQYF. DNA for the CDR3: TGTGCCAGCAGCGACCGCCAGGTCTACGAGCAGTACTTC.

This clone came up once. This CDR3 is also generated by other DNA sequences in the sample. The chain carries TRBV20-1 and TRBJ2-5; D perhaps matches TRBD1 (5 bases). V was shortened by 4 bases and J by 2 bases, with 5 bases between the two germline ends. Germline CDR1 is DFQATT and CDR2 is SNEGSKA (reference sequence). This CDR3 has 11 residues. CDR3 sequence (DNA): TGCAGTGCTAAGGGGCAAGAGACCCAGTACTTC. It codes for CSAKGQETQYF.

This clone has only one observation. The J gene is TRBJ1-2, the V gene TRBV6-6; 9 bases map to TRBD1. Germline V gives CDR1 MNHNY, CDR2 SVGAGI (reference sequence). The CDR3 covers 14 residues. V lost 7 bases to trimming and J lost 7 bases; unmatched junction nucleotides: 10. CDR3 nucleotide sequence: TGTGCCAGCACCTTAAGAACAGGGGGCTTTGGCTACACCTTC. Its protein product is CASTLRTGGFGYTF.

This chain connects TRBV19 to TRBJ2-5; the D gene is possibly TRBD1 (6 bases). The CDR3 totals 15 residues. Germline values: CDR1 LNHDA, CDR2 SQIVND (reference sequence). V lost 5 bases and J lost 1, with 14 bases in between. The CDR3 nucleotides read TGTGCCAGTAGTCTTGGGTGGGGGCCCCAAGAGACCCAGTACTTC. The encoded protein is CASSLGWGPQETQYF.

The chain joins TRBV29-1 to TRBJ1-2; D gene uncertain. Trimming took 2 bases from V and 6 from J, leaving 10 bases between them. The germline V gene encodes CDR1 SQVTM and CDR2 ANQGSEA. This CDR3 comprises 12 residues. Here the CDR3 reads CSVEIAVDGYTF. DNA of the CDR3: TGCAGCGTTGAAATCGCCGTTGATGGCTACACCTTC.

J is TRBJ2-7 and V is TRBV2; possible D gene TRBD1, 6 bases. CDR3 size: 13 residues. Deletions cut 4 bases from V and 4 bases from J, with 11 bases between. Germline V gene lookup returns CDR1 SNHLY and CDR2 FYNNEI. CDR3 nucleotide sequence: TGTGCCAGCAGTGTCAGGGGCCTTTACGAGCAGTACTTC. Translating gives CASSVRGLYEQYF.

CDR3 sequence: CAWSVLPGYGYTF. For the CDR3, the DNA is TGTGCCTGGAGTGTACTTCCAGGGTATGGCTACACCTTC. The chain has TRBV30 and TRBJ1-2; D is perhaps TRBD1 (5 bases). From germline, CDR1 is GTSNPN and CDR2 SVGIG (reference sequence). Deletions cut 0 bases from V and 5 bases from J, with 10 bases between. This CDR3 has 13 amino acids.

The J gene is TRBJ2-5, the V gene TRBV4-3, with unresolved D. This CDR3 region has 17 residues. Trimming pared 4 bases from V and 5 bases from J, leaving 23 bases between. The germline V gene encodes CDR1 LGHNA and CDR2 YSLEER. CDR3 amino acids: CASSPYQSPMQGETQYF. The CDR3 coding sequence is TGCGCCAGCAGCCCGTACCAAAGCCCGATGCAAGGCGAGACCCAGTACTTC.

The count of this clone is one. The chain links TRBV19 to TRBJ2-3; the match to TRBD1 covers 8 bases. V lost 1 base and J lost 2; bases outside the gene matches: 5. Germline assignment: CDR1 LNHDA and CDR2 SQIVND (reference sequence). The CDR3 has 16 amino acids. In DNA, the CDR3 is TGTGCCAGTAGTATAGGGCAGGGGGCTACCACAGATACGCAGTATTTT. The encoded protein is CASSIGQGATTDTQYF.

A word on this clone: Within the sample, other DNA sequences also encode this same CDR3. The chain joins TRBV9 to TRBJ2-2; 11 bases agree with TRBD1. Germline loops: CDR1 SGDLS, CDR2 YYNGEE. Unmatched junction bases numbered 2, after V lost 2 bases and J lost 5 bases. The CDR3 covers 15 residues. CDR3 DNA sequence: TGTGCCAGCAGCGTGGGGACAGGGGGAACCGGGGAGCTGTTTTTT. Its protein is CASSVGTGGTGELFF. Combining the CDR3 with reference TRBV9 and TRBJ2-2 gives the whole variable domain DSGVTQTPKHLITATGQRVTLRCSPRSGDLSVYWYQQSLDQGLQFLIQYYNGEERAKGNILERFSAQQFPDLHSELNLSSLELGDSALYFCASSVGTGGTGELFFGEGSRLTVL.

On this clone itself: A junction end diverges from the germline sequence, so it may reflect a read error. The V gene is TRBV7-7, the J gene TRBJ1-1; D gene ambiguous. Germline V lookup: CDR1 SSHAT, CDR2 FNYEAQ (reference sequence). The CDR3 loop spans 13 amino acids. The DNA of the CDR3 is TGTGCTAGCAGCTCGAATATGAACACTGAAGCTTTCTTT. Translation gives CASSSNMNTEAFF.

This chain uses TRBV18 with TRBJ2-2; D is unresolved. The CDR3 loop spans 14 amino acids. Trimming cost V 0 bases and J 7 bases, with 9 bases left between them. The germline CDR1 and CDR2 sequences are KGHSH and LQKENI. CDR3 nucleotide sequence: TGTGCCAGCTCACCACCGAATGGGGTCGGGGAGCTGTTTTTT. Translated: CASSPPNGVGELFF. Using reference TRBV18 and TRBJ2-2 for the parts outside the CDR3, the full variable domain is NAGVMQNPRHLVRRRGQEARLRCSPMKGHSHVYWYRQLPEEGLKFMVYLQKENIIDESGMPKERFSAEFPKEGPSILRIQQVVRGDSAAYFCASSPPNGVGELFFGEGSRLTVL.

The genes are TRBV15 and TRBJ2-5; D remains ambiguous. Deletions cut 1 base from V and 4 bases from J, with 7 bases between. The CDR3 has 13 residues. Germline V gene lookup returns CDR1 LNHNV and CDR2 YYDKDF (reference sequence). CDR3 amino acids: CATSRGPTETQYF. DNA of the CDR3: TGTGCCACCAGCAGAGGCCCGACAGAGACCCAGTACTTC.

The gene calls are TRBV7-8 and TRBJ2-7; D perhaps matches TRBD2 (7 bases). The V end lost 5 bases, the J end lost 3 bases, and 20 bases lay between the germline ends. The CDR3 contains 16 residues. Germline CDR1 is SGHVS and CDR2 is FQNEAQ. DNA of the CDR3: TGTGCCAGCAGCCCGGGGGGCTGGCAGATTAACTACGAGCAGTACTTC. The encoded protein is CASSPGGWQINYEQYF.

This rearrangement joins TRBV6-1 to TRBJ1-5; D is unclear. Germline lookup yields CDR1 MNHNS and CDR2 SASEGT. The CDR3 sequence is 10 residues long. V was trimmed by 0 bases and J by 11 bases, leaving 2 bases between them. CDR3 region: CASSEATQHF. The CDR3 region has the DNA TGTGCCAGCAGTGAAGCCACCCAGCATTTT.

The CDR3 spells CATSRDRGRAVVNEQFF. CDR3 in DNA: TGTGCCACCAGCAGAGACCGCGGGAGGGCCGTTGTGAATGAGCAGTTCTTC. V is TRBV15 and J is TRBJ2-1, with 9 bases identical to TRBD2. The CDR3 sequence is 17 residues long. Germline V CDR1 and CDR2: LNHNV, YYDKDF (reference sequence). With 0 bases clipped from V and 7 bases from J, the junction kept 10 bases outside the gene matches.